This T cell receptor beta chain was captured by sequencing in a study of shared clonotypes between healthy human individuals. Overall study context: A couple of women and three men aged 18 to 49 served as donors. Broader study findings: About 5% of naive CD4 clonotypes were shared across four donors. All-four-donor shared clonotypes had higher generation probabilities than non-shared clonotypes did.

A word on this clone: The target antigen is unknown.

Clones were sequenced by immunoSEQ multiplex PCR, and TCRdb holds only the in-frame ones, with some missing. The data show roughly 1 million clones, 65% to 75% seen once. Naive CD45RA+ and memory CD45RA-negative subsets were split from CD4+ cells. Material: memory CD4+ T cells sorted from blood. Subset meaning: CD45RA-negative fraction. The source is a man between 18 and 35 years old in good health.

The CDR3 loop is CASSLSRGTSGGKETQYF. The CDR3, as DNA: TGTGCCAGCAGTTTATCCCGGGGGACTAGCGGGGGAAAAGAGACCCAGTACTTC. The V gene is TRBV28, the J gene TRBJ2-5; 14 bases are a match to TRBD2. Per germline, CDR1 MDHEN and CDR2 SYDVKM. The CDR3 is 18 amino acids. V was clipped by 1 base and J by 3 bases; unmatched bases: 7.